This T cell receptor beta chain was documented in a study of blood T cell repertoires in COVID-19. Study at large: The study drew acute and convalescent COVID-19 samples from the United States, Italy and Spain. The analysed material was cDNA or gDNA that came from T cells, B-cell-depleted T cells, or PBMCs.

In the source study's methods: For nucleated cells, counts were estimated from reference gene primer amplification. TCRdb's table, derived via immunoSEQ multiplex PCR, lists solely in-frame clones and lacks some. Clone size and V and J calls were adopted from that table, with D and trimming inferred from the DNA. Among about 210,000 clones listed, 70% to 90% were seen once. Germline CDR1 and CDR2: DFQATT and SNEGSKA (reference sequence). Trimming took 6 bases from V and 10 from J, leaving 15 bases between them. The CDR3 covers 11 residues. J is TRBJ1-2 and V is TRBV20-1; tentatively, D is TRBD1 (6 bases). The sample taken for sequencing was peripheral blood. The source is a woman aged 40-49 years with acute or convalescent COVID-19. CDR3 sequence (DNA): TGCAGTGCACTCGGGACACTCACCTACACCTTC. It is translated as CSALGTLTYTF.